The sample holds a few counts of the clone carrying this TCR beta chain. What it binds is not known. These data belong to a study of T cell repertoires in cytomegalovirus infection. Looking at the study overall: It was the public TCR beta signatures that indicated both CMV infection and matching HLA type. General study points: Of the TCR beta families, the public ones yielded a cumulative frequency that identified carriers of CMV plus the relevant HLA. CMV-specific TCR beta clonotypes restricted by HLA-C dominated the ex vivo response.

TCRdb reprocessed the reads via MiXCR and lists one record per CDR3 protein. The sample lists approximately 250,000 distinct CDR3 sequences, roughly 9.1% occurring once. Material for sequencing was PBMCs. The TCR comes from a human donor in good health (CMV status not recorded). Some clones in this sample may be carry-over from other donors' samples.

The CDR3 nucleotides read TGTGCCAGCAATGCCCCCGGAGGGGCCTCGGATACGCAGTATTTT. Protein sequence: CASNAPGGASDTQYF. The gene calls are TRBV12-3 or TRBV12-4 and TRBJ2-3; a possible D gene is TRBD2 (6 bases). The V gene lost 7 bases and the J gene lost 6 bases, with 20 bases spanning the gap. The length of the CDR3 is 15 residues.